These T cell receptor beta chains were read from a single sample in a study of cytomegalovirus exposure and HLA in healthy donors. The table came from immunoSEQ multiplex PCR; TCRdb's copy has only in-frame clones and leaves some out. This repertoire shows about 110,000 clones, 89% found once; its top ten account for under 2%. Source material: PBMCs. These receptors were obtained from a woman younger than 35 in good health and CMV-seronegative. Each CDR3 is given with its conserved first and last residue. The D gene is left open where the match is weak. Clone size is stated in some rows and not others, as once, few, many or a class when expanded.

abundance: .
len: 13
v_gene: TRBV11-3
d_gene: .
j_gene: TRBJ2-1
CDR3nt: TGTGCCAGCAGCTTAGGCGGCAGCAATGAGCAGTTCTTC
CDR3aa: CASSLGGSNEQFF

abundance: few
len: 14
v_gene: TRBV5-4
d_gene: .
j_gene: TRBJ2-7
CDR3nt: TGTGCCAGCAGCACTTTTCCCCCTTCGCGGGAGCAGTACTTC
CDR3aa: CASSTFPPSREQYF

abundance: .
len: 15
v_gene: TRBV30
d_gene: .
j_gene: TRBJ2-7
CDR3nt: TGTGCCTGGAGTGTACTACGGGTCAGCACCTACGAGCAGTACTTC
CDR3aa: CAWSVLRVSTYEQYF

abundance: few
len: 14
v_gene: TRBV7-3
d_gene: .
j_gene: TRBJ1-1
CDR3nt: TGTGCCAGCAGTCAGGGTTTGGCAAATACTGAAGCTTTCTTT
CDR3aa: CASSQGLANTEAFF

abundance: .
len: 15
v_gene: TRBV9
d_gene: .
j_gene: TRBJ1-6
CDR3nt: TGTGCCAGCAGCGGAGAACAGGGATGGAATTCACCCCTCCACTTT
CDR3aa: CASSGEQGWNSPLHF

abundance: few
len: 12
v_gene: TRBV7-8
d_gene: .
j_gene: TRBJ1-2
CDR3nt: TGTGCCAGCAGCTTAGCAGGGGATGGCTACACCTTC
CDR3aa: CASSLAGDGYTF

abundance: .
len: 16
v_gene: TRBV5-1
d_gene: .
j_gene: TRBJ2-2
CDR3nt: TGCGCCAGCAGCTTGGCGGCTAGTGGGAACACCGGGGAGCTGTTTTTT
CDR3aa: CASSLAASGNTGELFF

abundance: .
len: 14
v_gene: TRBV6-5
d_gene: TRBD2
j_gene: TRBJ2-7
CDR3nt: TGTGCCAGCAGGGGAGGGACTAGGGGAGGCGAGCAGTACTTC
CDR3aa: CASRGGTRGGEQYF

abundance: .
len: 13
v_gene: TRBV30
d_gene: .
j_gene: TRBJ1-5
CDR3nt: TGTGCCTGGAGTGTATCAGGCCATCAGCCCCAGCATTTT
CDR3aa: CAWSVSGHQPQHF

abundance: .
len: 13
v_gene: TRBV11-3
d_gene: .
j_gene: TRBJ2-1
CDR3nt: TGTGCCAGCAGCTTGAACCAGGGGACAGAGCAGTTCTTC
CDR3aa: CASSLNQGTEQFF

abundance: .
len: 16
v_gene: TRBV30
d_gene: .
j_gene: TRBJ2-3
CDR3nt: TGTGCCTGGAGTGGAAAACAGGGGGGGTACACAGATACGCAGTATTTT
CDR3aa: CAWSGKQGGYTDTQYF

abundance: .
len: 12
v_gene: TRBV5-1
d_gene: .
j_gene: TRBJ2-1
CDR3nt: TGCGCCAGCAGCGCTAATGGACAGTTGCCGTTCTTC
CDR3aa: CASSANGQLPFF

abundance: .
len: 15
v_gene: TRBV5-6
d_gene: .
j_gene: TRBJ1-1
CDR3nt: TGTGCCAGCAGCTTAGGGATAGGGGTGAACACTGAAGCTTTCTTT
CDR3aa: CASSLGIGVNTEAFF

abundance: .
len: 15
v_gene: TRBV15
d_gene: TRBD2
j_gene: TRBJ2-1
CDR3nt: TGTGCCACCAGCAGACTAACTAGCGGGAGGAGTGAGCAGTTCTTC
CDR3aa: CATSRLTSGRSEQFF

abundance: .
len: 15
v_gene: TRBV4-1
d_gene: TRBD2
j_gene: TRBJ2-1
CDR3nt: TGCGCCAGCAGCCATGGGGAGGGAGTTTACAATGAGCAGTTCTTC
CDR3aa: CASSHGEGVYNEQFF

abundance: .
len: 14
v_gene: TRBV2
d_gene: TRBD1
j_gene: TRBJ1-2
CDR3nt: TGTGCCAGCAGTGATAGACAGGGCAACTATGGCTACACCTTC
CDR3aa: CASSDRQGNYGYTF

abundance: .
len: 15
v_gene: TRBV4-3
d_gene: .
j_gene: TRBJ1-4
CDR3nt: TGCGCCAGCAGCCAAAACAGCCCCGGCAATGAAAAACTGTTTTTT
CDR3aa: CASSQNSPGNEKLFF

abundance: .
len: 16
v_gene: TRBV4-1
d_gene: .
j_gene: TRBJ1-5
CDR3nt: TGCGCCAGCAGCCAAGGACCCCCTACAGGGAATCAGCCCCAGCATTTT
CDR3aa: CASSQGPPTGNQPQHF

abundance: few
len: 15
v_gene: TRBV6-1
d_gene: TRBD2
j_gene: TRBJ2-1
CDR3nt: TGTGCCAGCAGCCTGGGACTAGCGTTCTACAATGAGCAGTTCTTC
CDR3aa: CASSLGLAFYNEQFF

abundance: .
len: 15
v_gene: TRBV28
d_gene: .
j_gene: TRBJ2-7
CDR3nt: TGTGCCAGCTCCAAAGGTGGCGGGATATGGCCCGAGCAGTACTTC
CDR3aa: CASSKGGGIWPEQYF

abundance: few
len: 10
v_gene: TRBV6-6
d_gene: .
j_gene: TRBJ1-1
CDR3nt: TGTGCCAGCCATGGACAGAAAGCTTTCTTT
CDR3aa: CASHGQKAFF

abundance: .
len: 16
v_gene: TRBV4-1
d_gene: TRBD2
j_gene: TRBJ2-1
CDR3nt: TGCGCCAGCAGCCACCTGACTAGCGGGACCTACAATGAGCAGTTCTTC
CDR3aa: CASSHLTSGTYNEQFF

abundance: once
len: 14
v_gene: TRBV5-1
d_gene: TRBD1
j_gene: TRBJ1-1
CDR3nt: TGCGCCAGCAGCTTTCAGGGGGTGATCACTGAAGCTTTCTTT
CDR3aa: CASSFQGVITEAFF

abundance: .
len: 15
v_gene: TRBV4-2
d_gene: TRBD2
j_gene: TRBJ2-7
CDR3nt: TGTGCCAGCAGCCTTTCACCCGGGGGGTCCTACGAGCAGTACTTC
CDR3aa: CASSLSPGGSYEQYF

abundance: medium-sized
len: 15
v_gene: TRBV6-5
d_gene: TRBD1
j_gene: TRBJ1-5
CDR3nt: TGTGCCAGCAGTTTGGGGACAGGGGAGGCTCAGCCCCAGCATTTT
CDR3aa: CASSLGTGEAQPQHF

abundance: .
len: 14
v_gene: TRBV19
d_gene: TRBD2
j_gene: TRBJ2-1
CDR3nt: TGTGCCAGTATGGTAGCGGGGGGCTACAATGAGCAGTTCTTC
CDR3aa: CASMVAGGYNEQFF

abundance: .
len: 17
v_gene: TRBV27
d_gene: .
j_gene: TRBJ2-2
CDR3nt: TGTGCCAGCAGTTTATCGAGGTCGCAGGGGAGTACCGGGGAGCTGTTTTTT
CDR3aa: CASSLSRSQGSTGELFF

abundance: .
len: 17
v_gene: TRBV28
d_gene: TRBD2
j_gene: TRBJ2-2
CDR3nt: TGTGCCAGCAGCGACACCGACACGGGAGGGAACACCGGGGAGCTGTTTTTT
CDR3aa: CASSDTDTGGNTGELFF

abundance: .
len: 15
v_gene: TRBV4-3
d_gene: .
j_gene: TRBJ2-3
CDR3nt: TGCGCCAGCAGCCAGGGGGCCGCCGGCAGGGATACGCAGTATTTT
CDR3aa: CASSQGAAGRDTQYF

abundance: .
len: 14
v_gene: TRBV5-1
d_gene: TRBD2
j_gene: TRBJ2-7
CDR3nt: TGCGCCAGCAGCCCGGGACTAGCGGGTTACGAGCAGTACTTC
CDR3aa: CASSPGLAGYEQYF

abundance: .
len: 14
v_gene: TRBV29-1
d_gene: TRBD2
j_gene: TRBJ2-5
CDR3nt: TGCAGCGTTGGTCTAGCGGGAATAAAAGAGACCCAGTACTTC
CDR3aa: CSVGLAGIKETQYF

abundance: .
len: 15
v_gene: TRBV30
d_gene: TRBD2
j_gene: TRBJ2-2
CDR3nt: TGTGCCTGGAGGGTTGAGGACCGGGAGGCCGGGGAGCTGTTTTTT
CDR3aa: CAWRVEDREAGELFF

abundance: .
len: 15
v_gene: TRBV5-1
d_gene: TRBD1
j_gene: TRBJ2-3
CDR3nt: TGCGCCAGCAGCCAGGGACAGGGAGTAGTAGATACGCAGTATTTT
CDR3aa: CASSQGQGVVDTQYF

abundance: .
len: 16
v_gene: TRBV4-1
d_gene: TRBD1
j_gene: TRBJ2-5
CDR3nt: TGCGCCAGCAGCCAGGTCACCGGGACAGAGCAAGAGACCCAGTACTTC
CDR3aa: CASSQVTGTEQETQYF

abundance: .
len: 15
v_gene: TRBV2
d_gene: .
j_gene: TRBJ1-3
CDR3nt: TGTGCCAGCAGTGTTCGGGGGAGCTCTGGAAACACCATATATTTT
CDR3aa: CASSVRGSSGNTIYF

abundance: .
len: 16
v_gene: TRBV4-2
d_gene: .
j_gene: TRBJ2-2
CDR3nt: TGTGCCAGCAGCCAGATGGGGCAGTCACTCACCGGGGAGCTGTTTTTT
CDR3aa: CASSQMGQSLTGELFF

abundance: .
len: 14
v_gene: TRBV15
d_gene: .
j_gene: TRBJ1-5
CDR3nt: TGTGCCACCAGCAGAGATCGGGGGAATCAGCCCCAGCATTTT
CDR3aa: CATSRDRGNQPQHF

abundance: .
len: 14
v_gene: TRBV6-5
d_gene: .
j_gene: TRBJ2-2
CDR3nt: TGTGCCAGCAGGCCAACAGTAATCACCGGGGAGCTGTTTTTT
CDR3aa: CASRPTVITGELFF

abundance: .
len: 13
v_gene: TRBV29-1
d_gene: TRBD1
j_gene: TRBJ2-7
CDR3nt: TGCAGCGTATACAACAGGGGATCCTACGAGCAGTACTTC
CDR3aa: CSVYNRGSYEQYF

abundance: .
len: 15
v_gene: TRBV4-2
d_gene: .
j_gene: TRBJ1-1
CDR3nt: TGTGCCAGCAGCCAAGTCGGGAGTAGACACACTGAAGCTTTCTTT
CDR3aa: CASSQVGSRHTEAFF

abundance: once
len: 14
v_gene: TRBV6-5
d_gene: .
j_gene: TRBJ1-5
CDR3nt: TGTGCCAGCAGTTATAACAGCCGCAATCAGCCCCAGCATTTT
CDR3aa: CASSYNSRNQPQHF

abundance: .
len: 15
v_gene: TRBV10-3
d_gene: .
j_gene: TRBJ2-7
CDR3nt: TGTGCCATCAGTGAGTCGGTGGGGCTGACCTACGAGCAGTACTTC
CDR3aa: CAISESVGLTYEQYF

abundance: .
len: 15
v_gene: TRBV6-1
d_gene: TRBD1
j_gene: TRBJ1-2
CDR3nt: TGTGCCAGCAGTGAACCGGGACAGGGGTCCTATGGCTACACCTTC
CDR3aa: CASSEPGQGSYGYTF

abundance: .
len: 13
v_gene: TRBV7-3
d_gene: TRBD1
j_gene: TRBJ2-5
CDR3nt: TGTGCCAGCTCCTCAGGGGGCAGGGAGACCCAGTACTTC
CDR3aa: CASSSGGRETQYF

abundance: .
len: 14
v_gene: TRBV5-6
d_gene: .
j_gene: TRBJ2-3
CDR3nt: TGTGCCAGCAGCCCCCCGGTTGGCACAGATACGCAGTATTTT
CDR3aa: CASSPPVGTDTQYF

abundance: .
len: 12
v_gene: TRBV5-8
d_gene: .
j_gene: TRBJ1-1
CDR3nt: TGTGCCAGCAGCGGAGGGAGGACTGAAGCTTTCTTT
CDR3aa: CASSGGRTEAFF

abundance: .
len: 11
v_gene: TRBV28
d_gene: .
j_gene: TRBJ1-2
CDR3nt: TGTGCCAGCAGTTTAAGGTCACAGACCCACTTC
CDR3aa: CASSLRSQTHF

abundance: .
len: 14
v_gene: TRBV5-1
d_gene: .
j_gene: TRBJ2-1
CDR3nt: TGCGCCAGCAGCCCGACGACAGTCTACAATGAGCAGTTCTTC
CDR3aa: CASSPTTVYNEQFF

abundance: .
len: 13
v_gene: TRBV27
d_gene: TRBD1
j_gene: TRBJ2-7
CDR3nt: TGTGCCAGCAGTTTCAGGGGGACCTACGAGCAGTACTTC
CDR3aa: CASSFRGTYEQYF

abundance: once
len: 12
v_gene: TRBV21-1
d_gene: .
j_gene: TRBJ2-5
CDR3nt: TGTGCCAGCAGCAGAAGGGGGGAGACCCAGTACTTC
CDR3aa: CASSRRGETQYF

abundance: .
len: 15
v_gene: TRBV7-9
d_gene: .
j_gene: TRBJ2-3
CDR3nt: TGTGCCAGCAGCTTAGTAGGGGGTAACACAGATACGCAGTATTTT
CDR3aa: CASSLVGGNTDTQYF

abundance: .
len: 15
v_gene: TRBV7-9
d_gene: .
j_gene: TRBJ1-2
CDR3nt: TGTGCCAGCAGCTTAGCTGGACAGCCTAACTATGGCTACACCTTC
CDR3aa: CASSLAGQPNYGYTF